Listed here is a single TCR beta chain. The record originates from a study of control samples from healthy donors and cancer patients. V lost 0 bases and J 4 bases, leaving 11 bases between the germline ends. Germline values: CDR1 SGHTS, CDR2 YDEGEE. The CDR3 is made up of 15 amino acids. Profiling relied on immunoSEQ multiplex PCR, and the TCRdb table lists in-frame clones only, not all of them. The sample has approximately 76,000 clones, 84% seen once. The chain links TRBV5-8 to TRBJ2-1; possibly TRBD2 for D (6 bases). Sample: PBMCs. The source of this sequence is a man aged 55 to 70 with head and neck cancer. The CDR3 DNA follows: TGTGCCAGCAGCTTGGGGACTATGAGGTACAATGAGCAGTTCTTC. This gives the protein CASSLGTMRYNEQFF.